The 23 T cell receptor beta chains below all came from one sample that was sequenced in a study of blood T cell repertoires in COVID-19. Generated by immunoSEQ multiplex PCR, the TCRdb table keeps only in-frame clones and is missing some. This sample has around 310,000 clones, with about nine tenths found just once. The specimen was peripheral blood. These TCRs come from a woman younger than 45 with COVID-19, enrolled during active disease.

The chain combines TRBV5-4 with TRBJ2-7; 11 bases fit TRBD2. Germline V CDR1 and CDR2: SGHNT, YYREEE (reference sequence). This CDR3 contains 14 residues. V shed 3 bases, J shed 3 bases, and the junction held 2 bases outside the gene matches. CDR3 loop: CASSSGTSGYEQYF. The CDR3 DNA follows: TGTGCCAGCAGCTCCGGGACTAGCGGCTACGAGCAGTACTTC.

The chain has TRBV29-1 and TRBJ2-5, with 7 bases that match TRBD1. The V and J ends lost 5 bases and 5 bases, in that order; junction bases with no gene match: 5. The V gene's germline CDR1 is SQVTM and CDR2 ANQGSEA. The CDR3 is 12 residues long. The CDR3, as DNA: TGCAGCGTTCATACAGGGGTCGAGACCCAGTACTTC. Protein: CSVHTGVETQYF.

CDR3 coding DNA: TGTGCCAGCAGCCTAAGGGGGCTAGGCTACAATGAGCAGTTCTTC. Protein sequence: CASSLRGLGYNEQFF. The chain uses TRBV9 and TRBJ2-1, with 7 bases matching TRBD1. Germline V lookup: CDR1 SGDLS, CDR2 YYNGEE. The CDR3 spans 15 residues. The V and J ends lost 4 bases and 3 bases, in that order; junction bases with no gene match: 7.

This clone has just a few counts. The sample holds other DNA sequences that translate to the same CDR3. The rearrangement joins TRBV19 to TRBJ2-2; possible D gene TRBD2, 6 bases. This CDR3 has 16 amino acids. The germline V and J ends were trimmed by 3 bases and 0 bases, with 11 bases remaining between them. CDR1 and CDR2 from the germline V gene are LNHDA and SQIVND (reference sequence). The CDR3 region has the DNA TGTGCCAGTAGTATTCTGGGGACTTCGAACACCGGGGAGCTGTTTTTT. Protein sequence: CASSILGTSNTGELFF.

CDR3 in amino acids: CASSFLPDWYNEQFF. CDR3 sequence (DNA): TGTGCCAGCAGTTTCCTCCCGGACTGGTACAATGAGCAGTTCTTC. The gene calls are TRBV27 and TRBJ2-1; tentatively, D is TRBD2 (5 bases). With 3 bases removed from V and 4 bases from J, the gap between germline ends came to 13 bases. Germline V gene sequence: CDR1 MNHEY, CDR2 SMNVEV (reference sequence). The CDR3 length is 15 residues.

The chain combines TRBV15 with TRBJ1-5, with a tentative D call TRBD1 (5 bases). Trimming removed 0 bases at V and 6 bases at J, with 9 bases between. This CDR3 region has 14 residues. Germline V CDR1 and CDR2: LNHNV, YYDKDF (reference sequence). The CDR3 region is CATSRDRVGQPQHF. In nucleotides, the CDR3 is TGTGCCACCAGCAGAGACAGGGTAGGTCAGCCCCAGCATTTT.

V gene TRBV7-3 combines with J gene TRBJ2-3, with 7 bases matching TRBD2. J gave up 3 bases and V 5 bases, and 8 bases lay outside the gene matches. This CDR3 spans 15 amino acids. Germline V gives CDR1 SGHTA, CDR2 FQGTGA. The CDR3 nucleotides read TGTGCCAGCAGCCTCGGAGTAGCGGGTACAGATACGCAGTATTTT. Protein sequence: CASSLGVAGTDTQYF. The whole variable domain, filled in from reference TRBV7-3 and TRBJ2-3, reads GAGVSQTPSNKVTEKGKYVELRCDPISGHTALYWYRQSLGQGPEFLIYFQGTGAADDSGLPNDRFFAVRPEGSVSTLKIQRTERGDSAVYLCASSLGVAGTDTQYFGPGTRLTVL.

The V and J genes are TRBV19 and TRBJ2-4, with 7 bases fitting TRBD1. J was trimmed by 6 bases and V by 2 bases; bases with no gene match: 7. Germline CDR1 and CDR2: LNHDA and SQIVND (reference sequence). CDR3 size: 15 residues. DNA for the CDR3: TGTGCCAGTAGTATAATCAACAGGGGTACAAACATTCAGTACTTC. Its protein product is CASSIINRGTNIQYF.

The rearrangement links TRBV4-1 to TRBJ2-2; 9 nucleotides match TRBD2. The CDR3 contains 18 residues. V trimming: 4 bases; J trimming: 3 bases; junction bases outside the gene matches: 12. CDR1 and CDR2 from the germline V gene are MGHRA and YSYEKL. CDR3 DNA: TGCGCCAGCAGCCCAAGGGGGCGGGAGGGCCGCGACACCGGGGAGCTGTTTTTT. Translated, it gives CASSPRGREGRDTGELFF.

The chain has TRBV27 and TRBJ2-1, with 13 nucleotides matching TRBD2. The length of the CDR3 is 17 residues. Trimming cost V 8 bases and J 0 bases; bases outside gene matches: 7. Germline assignment: CDR1 MNHEY and CDR2 SMNVEV (reference sequence). The CDR3 bases are TGTGCCAGCGGTGGACTAGCGGGAGTGAGCTCCTACAATGAGCAGTTCTTC. Translated, it gives CASGGLAGVSSYNEQFF.

This clone was observed once. The V call is TRBV5-1, the J call TRBJ1-4; 9 nucleotides agree with TRBD1. The CDR3 is 16 amino acids. The J segment lost 5 bases and the V segment lost 2 bases, leaving 7 bases of the junction unmatched. Germline values: CDR1 SGHRS, CDR2 YFSETQ. The CDR3 loop is CASSLAPGTGNEKLFF. The CDR3 nucleotides are TGCGCCAGCAGCTTAGCCCCCGGGACAGGGAATGAAAAACTGTTTTTT.

This chain joins TRBV5-4 and TRBJ2-5; the match to TRBD2 covers 7 bases. The germline CDR1 and CDR2 sequences are SGHNT and YYREEE (reference sequence). This CDR3 spans 14 amino acids. The V gene end was trimmed by 6 bases and the J gene end by 5 bases; junction bases not matched to a gene: 10. The CDR3 loop is CASTADGLGETQYF. CDR3 DNA: TGTGCCAGCACCGCCGACGGACTAGGGGAGACCCAGTACTTC.

The chain uses TRBV12-3 or TRBV12-4 and TRBJ2-7, with TRBD1 matching over 8 bases. The CDR3 contains 12 residues. V lost 8 bases, J lost 2 bases, and 2 bases stayed unmatched. The CDR3 loop is CASRDRTYEQYF. CDR3 in DNA: TGTGCCAGCCGGGACAGGACCTACGAGCAGTACTTC.

The chain is built from TRBV29-1 and TRBJ1-1; D might be TRBD1 (5 bases). Germline-derived CDR1 and CDR2 are SQVTM and ANQGSEA. The CDR3 spans 10 residues. The CDR3 sequence: CGGGKTEAFF. The CDR3 nucleotides read TGCGGGGGGGGAAAAACTGAAGCTTTCTTT.

V and J are TRBV5-6 and TRBJ2-1; TRBD2 matches 14 bases. Trimming cost V 2 bases and J 9 bases; bases outside gene matches: 4. CDR3 length: 15 amino acids. From germline, CDR1 is SGHDT and CDR2 YYEEEE. This chain's CDR3 is CASSLRGTSGGEQFF. Written as DNA, the CDR3 is TGTGCCAGCAGCTTACGCGGGACTAGCGGGGGTGAGCAGTTCTTC.

The chain links TRBV5-4 to TRBJ2-5, with D perhaps matching TRBD2 (6 bases). This CDR3 region has 14 residues. With 3 bases removed from V and 5 bases from J, the gap between germline ends came to 14 bases. The germline CDR1 and CDR2 sequences are SGHNT and YYREEE (reference sequence). CDR3 in amino acids: CASSSGHAGETQYF. CDR3 nucleotides: TGTGCCAGCAGCTCTGGACATGCGGGGGAGACCCAGTACTTC.

The chain recombines TRBV14 with TRBJ2-1; D uncertain. V was cut by 0 bases and J by 1 base, with 16 bases left in between. Germline values: CDR1 SGHDN, CDR2 FVKESK. The CDR3 extends over 18 amino acids. The CDR3 DNA reads as TGTGCCAGCAGCCAAGAAGGCCAATGGGTGACTTCCTACAATGAGCAGTTCTTC. Its protein product is CASSQEGQWVTSYNEQFF.

The chain is built from TRBV13 and TRBJ2-7; the D gene is possibly TRBD2 (6 bases). Trimming removed 0 bases from V and 6 bases from J, with 18 bases in between. This CDR3 region has 16 residues. The germline V gene has CDR1 PRHDT and CDR2 FYEKMQ (reference sequence). CDR3 sequence: CASSLGGSGSGSEQYF. In DNA form, the CDR3 reads TGTGCCAGCAGCTTAGGGGGAAGTGGTTCCGGGAGCGAGCAGTACTTC.

This sequence joins TRBV10-3 and TRBJ2-1, with D perhaps TRBD1 (6 bases). The germline V gene encodes CDR1 ENHRY and CDR2 SYGVKD. V was clipped by 7 bases and J by 10 bases, with 14 bases between them. The CDR3 spans 12 residues. CDR3 DNA sequence: TGTGCCATCAATGGGGGACAAGCGGAGCAGTTCTTC. Protein: CAINGGQAEQFF.

The gene calls are TRBV21-1 and TRBJ2-3; TRBD1, as called in the table, went unchecked against the DNA. TRBV21-1 is deemed a pseudogene. CDR3 length: 19 amino acids. CDR3 nucleotides: TGTGCCAGCAGCACCAAACCCGGGACAGGGGGCAAATATGTAGATACGCAGTATTTT. Encoded protein: CASSTKPGTGGKYVDTQYF.

The chain employs TRBV10-3 and TRBJ1-6; 7 bases agree with TRBD1. J lost 0 bases, V lost 2 bases, and 13 bases had no gene match. This CDR3 comprises 20 residues. Germline V gene lookup returns CDR1 ENHRY and CDR2 SYGVKD. The CDR3 sequence is CAISELMLSTGSSYNSPLHF. DNA for the CDR3: TGTGCCATCAGTGAGCTTATGTTATCGACAGGGAGCTCCTATAATTCACCCCTCCACTTT.

This chain links TRBV2 with TRBJ2-2; TRBD1 matches at 8 bases. Per germline, CDR1 SNHLY and CDR2 FYNNEI. V shed 3 bases and J 5 bases; nucleotides not matched to a gene: 8. The CDR3 consists of 16 residues. CDR3 loop: CASSDQDRVETGELFF. The CDR3 DNA follows: TGTGCCAGCAGTGATCAGGACAGGGTTGAGACCGGGGAGCTGTTTTTT. Together with reference TRBV2 and TRBJ2-2, the CDR3 gives the full variable domain: EPEVTQTPSHQVTQMGQEVILRCVPISNHLYFYWYRQILGQKVEFLVSFYNNEISEKSEIFDDQFSVERPDGSNFTLKIRSTKLEDSAMYFCASSDQDRVETGELFFGEGSRLTVL.

V and J are TRBV28 and TRBJ2-5, with D perhaps matching TRBD2 (6 bases). Germline V lookup: CDR1 MDHEN, CDR2 SYDVKM. The CDR3 consists of 13 residues. V dropped 5 bases and J dropped 5 bases, with 12 bases sitting between them. As DNA, the CDR3 is TGTGCCAGCAGTCCACGGGACTGGGAGACCCAGTACTTC. It specifies CASSPRDWETQYF. The whole variable domain, filled in from reference TRBV28 and TRBJ2-5, reads DVKVTQSSRYLVKRTGEKVFLECVQDMDHENMFWYRQDPGLGLRLIYFSYDVKMKEKGDIPEGYSVSREKKERFSLILESASTNQTSMYLCASSPRDWETQYFGPGTRLLVL.